This T cell receptor (beta chain) was obtained from a study of T cell changes during pregnancy in multiple sclerosis. The assay was immunoSEQ multiplex PCR, and TCRdb's table has in-frame clones only and misses some. The sample yields just over 80,000 clones, about 95% seen once. Source: peripheral blood, taken in the second trimester of pregnancy. This TCR came from a female donor with multiple sclerosis, enrolled in a pregnancy study.

CDR3 DNA: TGTGCCAGCAGGCCGAGGATCACTGAAGCTTTCTTT. Its translation is CASRPRITEAFF. This chain links TRBV2 with TRBJ1-1; D is unclear. The CDR3 length is 12 residues. V lost 6 bases and J 4 bases, leaving 9 bases between the germline ends. The germline V gene encodes CDR1 SNHLY and CDR2 FYNNEI.